Listed below are T cell receptor beta chains from one sample, sequenced in a study of prognosis after radiotherapy for stage I lung cancer. TCRdb re-called the multiplex PCR reads through MiXCR, storing one row per CDR3 protein. The data hold about 24,000 distinct CDR3 sequences, with around 36% observed a single time. The specimen comprised PBMCs, sampled before or after stereotactic body radiation therapy (not recorded which). These receptor sequences come from a donor over 45 with non-small cell lung cancer. Both conserved end residues are part of each CDR3. A D gene is named only where the DNA matches it firmly. Size values are once, few and many counts, or a class for expanded clones, and some rows have none.

size	V	D	J	DNA	CDR3
medium-sized	TRBV28	-	TRBJ1-5	TGTGCCAGCAGTTTACCCCTGGGCGCGAGCAATCAGCCCCAGCATTTT	CASSLPLGASNQPQHF
-	TRBV6-1	TRBD2	TRBJ2-7	TGTGCCAGCAGCCCGTCGACTAGCGGGAGTTCCGGGCGCTCTTACGAGCAGTACTTC	CASSPSTSGSSGRSYEQYF
-	TRBV6-2/TRBV6-3	-	TRBJ1-2	TGTGCCAGCTCCCCTGGGGGATCTTATGGCTACACCTTC	CASSPGGSYGYTF
many	TRBV6-1	-	TRBJ1-3	TGTGCCAGCAGTACCCACGGAGGTGGATCGGGAAACACCATATATTTT	CASSTHGGGSGNTIYF
-	TRBV5-1	-	TRBJ1-1	TGCGCCAGCAGAGCGACCGCCGGGAGCAACGCTGAAGCTTTCTTT	CASRATAGSNAEAFF
many	TRBV5-1	-	TRBJ2-3	TGCGCCAGCAGCTTTAGCGGCCTAACGCAGTATTTT	CASSFSGLTQYF
many	TRBV15	-	TRBJ2-3	TGTGCCACCAGCAGAGATTCAAAAGCGGGCACAGATACGCAGTATTTT	CATSRDSKAGTDTQYF
-	TRBV6-1	TRBD1	TRBJ2-3	TGTGCCAGCAGTCCCCCCGGGACAGATCCGTACACAGATACGCAGTATTTT	CASSPPGTDPYTDTQYF
-	TRBV5-1	-	TRBJ1-6	TGCGCCAGCATGCCTGGTGAGTGCCGGCCCCTCCACTTT	CASMPGECRPLHF
-	TRBV11-2	-	TRBJ2-7	TGTGCCAGCAGCCCCACCGACGGGCCCTACGAGCAGTACTTC	CASSPTDGPYEQYF
many	TRBV4-1	-	TRBJ1-4	TGCGCCAGCAGCCAAGATGGGCAGGGAGGAACTAATGAAAAACTGTTTTTT	CASSQDGQGGTNEKLFF
many	TRBV14	-	TRBJ2-3	TGTGCCAGCAGCCAAGGGTCCCTCCGGGATACGCAGTATTTT	CASSQGSLRDTQYF
-	TRBV5-1	TRBD1	TRBJ2-1	TGCGCCAGCAGCCTGCGGTCGACAGGGGACTACAATGAGCAGTTCTTC	CASSLRSTGDYNEQFF
many	TRBV28	-	TRBJ2-7	TGTGCCAGCAGTCTCCGCTCCTACGAGCAGTACTTC	CASSLRSYEQYF
many	TRBV5-1	-	TRBJ2-1	TGCGCCAGCAGCTGGGACCCCCGGGGGGAGCAGTTCTTC	CASSWDPRGEQFF
many	TRBV14	TRBD2	TRBJ2-1	TGTGCCAGCAGTCGACTAGCGGGAAACAATGAGCAGTTCTTC	CASSRLAGNNEQFF
-	TRBV6-2/TRBV6-3	-	TRBJ2-7	TGTGCCAGCAGTTACCAGCCAGGCGTTGCCTACGAGCAGTACTTC	CASSYQPGVAYEQYF
many	TRBV3-1	-	TRBJ2-2	TGTGCCAGCAGCCGGGGCGGGGACACCGGGGAGCTGTTTTTT	CASSRGGDTGELFF
many	TRBV27	-	TRBJ2-7	TGTGCCAGCAGTTTAGGGCTAAATGGCTACGAGCAGTACTTC	CASSLGLNGYEQYF
many	TRBV13	TRBD1	TRBJ1-2	TGTGCCAGCAGCTTGGACAGGCCTCCCTATGGCTACACCTTC	CASSLDRPPYGYTF
many	TRBV12-3/TRBV12-4	-	TRBJ2-2	TGTGCCAGCAGTCCGGGACCGAGAAACACCGGGGAGCTGTTTTTT	CASSPGPRNTGELFF
many	TRBV29-1	-	TRBJ2-7	TGCAGCGTGAGGGAAGGTGTCTACGAGCAGTACTTC	CSVREGVYEQYF
many	TRBV4-2	TRBD1	TRBJ2-7	TGTGCCAGCAGCCAAGCGCTAGACACAGGGGTCCTCTACGAGCAGTACTTC	CASSQALDTGVLYEQYF
many	TRBV4-3	-	TRBJ1-3	TGCGCCAGCAGCCAAGTATACGGGCCCGCTGGAAACACCATATATTTT	CASSQVYGPAGNTIYF
-	TRBV9	TRBD2	TRBJ2-2	TGTGCCAGCAGTTCCGGACTAGCGGCGAACACCGGGGAGCTGTTTTTT	CASSSGLAANTGELFF
-	TRBV28	TRBD1	TRBJ1-1	TGTGCCAGCAGTTCGGGACAGGGGGAGACTGAAGCTTTCTTT	CASSSGQGETEAFF
-	TRBV7-6	-	TRBJ2-7	TGTGCCAGCAGCAAAGGACCTAACTACGAGCAGTACTTC	CASSKGPNYEQYF
-	TRBV5-6	-	TRBJ2-3	TGTGCCAGCAGTTTCGTTAGGAGCACAGATACGCAGTATTTT	CASSFVRSTDTQYF
many	TRBV7-2	TRBD1	TRBJ2-7	TGTGCCAGCAGTATCGACAGGGGGCACGAGCAGTACTTC	CASSIDRGHEQYF